The next 9 T cell receptor beta chains were all read from a single sample in a study of regulatory T cells in long-lasting Graves disease. Documented time point: newly diagnosed GD, antithyroid drugs for less than 3 months. Following extraction of RNA from PBMCs, that RNA was used to make the TCR library. TCR beta libraries were built with iRepertoire HTBI primers and Arm-PCR of CDR3 regions. TCRdb fed the multiplex PCR reads into MiXCR, producing one record per CDR3 protein. The top ten hold roughly 7.7% of the sample, which has about 430,000 distinct CDR3 sequences, about 15% seen once. The same data also contributed to another study, on T cells in Graves' hyperthyroidism and ophthalmopathy.

The starting material was peripheral blood mononuclear cells (PBMCs), obtained at new diagnosis, from a patient treated with antithyroid drugs. These receptors were taken from a woman in her thirties or forties with Graves disease.

This clonotype was detected a few times. J is TRBJ2-1 and V is TRBV12-3 or TRBV12-4; TRBD2 agrees at 11 bases. Trimming removed 5 bases from V and 5 bases from J; junction bases left unmatched: 5. The CDR3 runs to 15 residues. The CDR3, as DNA: TGTGCCAGCAGTATGGGACTAGCGGCCGACAATGAGCAGTTCTTC. Residues: CASSMGLAADNEQFF.

The chain carries TRBV6-5 and TRBJ1-5; D gene unclear. The CDR3 length is 14 residues. Trimming took 0 bases from V and 3 from J, leaving 6 bases between them. In germline, CDR1 is MNHEY, CDR2 SVGAGI. The CDR3: CASSYSQYNQPQHF. The CDR3 DNA reads as TGTGCCAGCAGTTACTCTCAGTACAATCAGCCCCAGCATTTT.

For this clonotype: With a far larger clone one base away, a read error is the likely cause. This sequence joins TRBV2 and TRBJ2-5; D is undetermined. The J call may not be correct, given that the DNA end is closer to TRBJ2-1. CDR1 and CDR2 from the germline V gene are SNHLY and FYNNEI. The CDR3 runs 13 residues. The chain's CDR3 is CTSESDSYNEQFF. DNA for the CDR3: TGTACCAGCGAGAGCGACTCCTACAATGAGCAGTTCTTC.

This clonotype was observed at least ten times. The CDR3 sequence is CASRRQGFYEQYF. The CDR3 nucleotides are TGTGCCAGCAGGCGACAGGGGTTTTACGAGCAGTACTTC. This rearrangement joins TRBV6-1 to TRBJ2-7; 8 bases fit TRBD1. CDR1 is MNHNS, CDR2 SASEGT, per germline. This CDR3 is 13 amino acids long. V lost 6 bases and J lost 4; bases outside the gene matches: 5.

The genes are TRBV28 and TRBJ2-7, with a weak D call TRBD2 (5 bases). V lost 5 bases to trimming and J lost 4 bases, with 9 bases between them. The CDR3 covers 12 residues. The germline V gene has CDR1 MDHEN and CDR2 SYDVKM. The CDR3 DNA is TGTGCCAGCAGTGTTACTAGGTACGAGCAGTACTTC. It codes for CASSVTRYEQYF.

This clonotype has a handful of counts. The V and J genes are TRBV6-1 and TRBJ2-2; D unclear. This CDR3 comprises 15 residues. Germline CDR1 and CDR2: MNHNS and SASEGT. Trimming took 6 bases from V and 2 from J, leaving 13 bases between them. CDR3 region: CASSAVGQNTGELFF. The CDR3 bases are TGTGCCAGCAGCGCAGTGGGCCAAAACACCGGGGAGCTGTTTTTT.

This clonotype was found many times. V gene TRBV20-1 combines with J gene TRBJ1-1; D ambiguous. Germline V gene data show CDR1 as DFQATT and CDR2 as SNEGSKA (reference sequence). The V end was cut by 2 bases, the J end by 6 bases, with 19 bases between. The CDR3 has 15 amino acids. Here the CDR3 DNA reads TGCAGTGCTAGACCCATCCCCGTTACTAGTGCTGAAGCTTTCTTT. It is translated as CSARPIPVTSAEAFF.

This clonotype was counted ten times or more. This chain uses TRBV2 with TRBJ2-3; D unclear. This CDR3 is 11 amino acids long. Germline V CDR1 and CDR2: SNHLY, FYNNEI. Trimming removed 1 base from V and 7 bases from J, with 3 bases in between. DNA of the CDR3: TGTGCCAGCAGTGAAGAATATACGCAGTATTTT. It codes for CASSEEYTQYF.

This clonotype appeared many times. The J gene is TRBJ2-5, the V gene TRBV28; TRBD1 is a possible D gene (6 bases). The CDR3 consists of 14 residues. Germline assignment: CDR1 MDHEN and CDR2 SYDVKM. Trimming removed 5 bases from V and 7 bases from J, with 17 bases in between. This chain's CDR3 is CASSHRDTQMTQYF. The CDR3 bases are TGTGCCAGCAGTCACCGGGACACCCAGATGACCCAGTACTTC.